This T cell receptor beta chain was captured in a study of blood T cell repertoires in COVID-19. CDR1 LGHDT and CDR2 YNNKEL come from the germline V gene (reference sequence). The CDR3 runs to 16 residues. V was shortened by 2 bases and J by 7 bases, with 18 bases between the two germline ends. Assay used: immunoSEQ multiplex PCR; TCRdb lists only in-frame clones, some missing. The table lists more than 95,000 clones, 70% to 90% of them singletons. This sequence originates from a woman older than 75 with acute or convalescent COVID-19. The sequenced material came from peripheral blood. The V call is TRBV3-1 (or the pseudogene TRBV3-2), the J call TRBJ2-1, with D perhaps TRBD1 (6 bases). The CDR3 spells CASSQFSGAPGNEQFF. The CDR3 DNA reads TGTGCCAGCAGCCAATTCTCAGGGGCCCCTGGGAATGAGCAGTTCTTC.